This TCR beta chain was observed in a study of PD-L1 blockade in urothelial cancer. Looking at the study overall: Blood analysis took place 3 weeks (second dose) and 6 weeks after treatment start.

The germline V gene has CDR1 SGHRS and CDR2 YFSETQ. The CDR3 has 16 amino acids. V gave up 4 bases and J gave up 9 bases; unmatched junction bases: 10. Time point: pretreatment peripheral blood. Clones were sequenced by immunoSEQ multiplex PCR, and TCRdb holds only the in-frame ones, with some missing. Of 60,000 or so clones listed, under 90% are singletons. The origin of this receptor is a man aged 65 to 79 with urothelial cancer. This chain uses TRBV5-1 with TRBJ2-1; TRBD2 matches 13 bases. This material consisted of PBMCs, taken around atezolizumab (anti-PD-L1) treatment. This CDR3 reads CASSDGTSGMYGEQFF. The CDR3 DNA is TGCGCCAGCAGCGACGGGACTAGCGGGATGTACGGTGAGCAGTTCTTC.